What follows are 12 T cell receptor beta chains derived from one specimen sequenced in a study of blood T cell repertoires in COVID-19. The repertoire was sequenced with immunoSEQ multiplex PCR; TCRdb's copy has only in-frame clones and lacks some. There are 40,000 to 50,000 clones in the sample; over 60% occur only once, and 25% to 30% lies in the top ten. Material for sequencing was peripheral blood. The receptors were gathered from a woman aged 65 to 85 with acute or convalescent COVID-19.

In this sample, this clone turned up a few times. V gene TRBV5-6 combines with J gene TRBJ1-2; 10 bases match TRBD1. The CDR3 extends over 15 amino acids. J was trimmed by 3 bases and V by 3 bases; bases with no gene match: 5. CDR1 is SGHDT, CDR2 YYEEEE, per germline. The CDR3 here is CASSSPGTGDYGYTF. CDR3 sequence (DNA): TGTGCCAGCAGCTCCCCCGGGACAGGGGACTATGGCTACACCTTC.

The chain employs TRBV5-4 and TRBJ1-2, with 11 positions matching TRBD1. This CDR3 is 15 amino acids long. Germline loops: CDR1 SGHNT, CDR2 YYREEE (reference sequence). J was trimmed by 4 bases and V by 4 bases; bases with no gene match: 6. CDR3: CASSLDRGPFYGYTF. CDR3 bases: TGTGCCAGCAGCCTGGACAGGGGGCCCTTCTATGGCTACACCTTC.

The gene calls are TRBV5-5 and TRBJ1-5; D is undetermined. Germline-derived CDR1 and CDR2 are SGHKS and YYEKEE (reference sequence). The germline V and J ends were trimmed by 4 bases and 2 bases, with 13 bases remaining between them. This CDR3 region has 15 residues. The CDR3: CASSRGRLGNQPQHF. CDR3 sequence (DNA): TGTGCCAGCAGCCGCGGCAGATTGGGCAATCAGCCCCAGCATTTT.

V gene TRBV24-1 combines with J gene TRBJ1-2; D possibly corresponds to TRBD1 (5 bases). The CDR3 has 13 residues. Trimming removed 4 bases at V and 3 bases at J, with 8 bases between. The germline gives CDR1 KGHDR, CDR2 SFDVKD. The CDR3 nucleotides read TGTGCCACCAGTGAGATAGGGGACTATGGCTACACCTTC. Its protein product is CATSEIGDYGYTF.

This clone was seen only once. V gene TRBV7-3 combines with J gene TRBJ2-3; a weak D match, TRBD2 (6 bases). Germline CDR1 SGHTA, CDR2 FQGTGA. This CDR3 is built from 16 residues. V lost 5 bases and J lost 2, with 17 bases in between. DNA of the CDR3: TGTGCCAGCAGCCAATCAGGAGGGAGTTCCACAGATACGCAGTATTTT. Its protein product is CASSQSGGSSTDTQYF. Based on the CDR3 plus reference TRBV7-3 and TRBJ2-3, the full variable domain is GAGVSQTPSNKVTEKGKYVELRCDPISGHTALYWYRQSLGQGPEFLIYFQGTGAADDSGLPNDRFFAVRPEGSVSTLKIQRTERGDSAVYLCASSQSGGSSTDTQYFGPGTRLTVL.

This clone was picked up a small number of times. The J gene is TRBJ1-5, the V gene TRBV7-8, with 8 bases lining up with TRBD1. The CDR3 spans 15 residues. V lost 7 bases and J lost 4; bases outside the gene matches: 9. Germline V gene sequence: CDR1 SGHVS, CDR2 FQNEAQ. The CDR3 is CASTTQGGRNQPQHF. The CDR3, as DNA: TGTGCCAGCACCACACAGGGGGGAAGGAATCAGCCCCAGCATTTT.

This clone was found a few times. CDR3 sequence reads: CASSLEGQIYGYTF. The DNA of the CDR3 is TGTGCCAGCAGCTTAGAAGGACAGATCTATGGCTACACCTTC. The rearrangement links TRBV7-2 to TRBJ1-2, with a weak D call TRBD1 (6 bases). Trimming removed 1 base from V and 4 bases from J, with 10 bases in between. Germline V gene lookup returns CDR1 SGHTA and CDR2 FQGNSA. The CDR3 is made up of 14 amino acids.

This chain uses TRBV7-9 with TRBJ2-1; 14 bases fit TRBD2. Germline loops: CDR1 SEHNR, CDR2 FQNEAQ (reference sequence). This CDR3 spans 16 amino acids. Trimming took 8 bases from V and 10 from J; bases not matched to a gene: 13. This CDR3 reads CASESGLAGESREQFF. In DNA form, the CDR3 reads TGTGCCAGCGAGTCGGGACTAGCGGGAGAAAGTCGGGAGCAGTTCTTC. Full variable domain (rest looked up from reference TRBV7-9 and TRBJ2-1): DTGVSQNPRHKITKRGQNVTFRCDPISEHNRLYWYRQTLGQGPEFLTYFQNEAQLEKSRLLSDRFSAERPKGSFSTLEIQRTEQGDSAMYLCASESGLAGESREQFFGPGTRLTVL.

This clone has just a few counts. This rearrangement joins TRBV5-1 to TRBJ2-3; 9 nucleotides align to TRBD2. The CDR3 runs 15 residues. Germline trimming cut 2 bases from V and 2 bases from J; bases unmatched to any gene: 3. The V gene's germline CDR1 is SGHRS and CDR2 YFSETQ. The CDR3 bases are TGCGCCAGCAGCTTTCTAGCGGGGATCACAGATACGCAGTATTTT. Translated, it gives CASSFLAGITDTQYF.

V usage is TRBV3-1 (or the pseudogene TRBV3-2) and J usage is TRBJ2-5; perhaps TRBD1 as D (6 bases). The ends were cut back, 4 bases at V and 2 bases at J, with 11 bases in the middle. The CDR3 has 14 amino acids. Germline lookup yields CDR1 LGHDT and CDR2 YNNKEL (reference sequence). CDR3 region: CASSPRTDQETQYF. In DNA form, the CDR3 reads TGTGCCAGCAGCCCGCGGACAGATCAAGAGACCCAGTACTTC.

This clone showed up just a few times. The gene calls are TRBV30 and TRBJ1-5, with TRBD1 matching over 8 bases. V lost 5 bases and J lost 7; bases outside the gene matches: 7. The CDR3 covers 13 residues. Looked up from germline, CDR1 is GTSNPN and CDR2 is SVGIG (reference sequence). CDR3 loop: CAWDRGSGQPQHF. CDR3 bases: TGTGCCTGGGACAGGGGATCGGGACAGCCCCAGCATTTT.

The chain links TRBV3-1 (or the pseudogene TRBV3-2) to TRBJ1-2; perhaps TRBD1 as D (5 bases). Trimming took off 1 base at V and 4 bases at J, with 10 bases between the two ends. The CDR3 spans 14 residues. Germline assignment: CDR1 LGHDT and CDR2 YNNKEL (reference sequence). CDR3 residues: CASSQGHRTYGYTF. The CDR3 nucleotides read TGTGCCAGCAGCCAAGGCCACAGGACCTATGGCTACACCTTC.